This TCR beta chain was sequenced for a study of response to subunit inactivated influenza vaccine. The CDR3 consists of 14 residues. Per the germline V gene, CDR1 is SNHLY and CDR2 is FYNNEI. J lost 4 bases, V lost 4 bases, and 6 bases had no gene match. In TCRdb, the RT-PCR reads were re-called with MiXCR into one record per CDR3 protein. This sample has hundreds of thousands of distinct CDR3 sequences, with approximately 14% found just once. Concerning this clonotype itself: Its antigen is currently unknown.

Study-level results: Few new T cells, the authors suggested, are recruited by each seasonal influenza vaccination.

This sequence originates from a man aged 50 to 60 who received an inactivated influenza vaccine. The chain recombines TRBV2 with TRBJ1-1; 7 positions agree with TRBD1. This sample comprised PBMCs from blood, obtained 11 to 12 days after vaccination. The CDR3 DNA is TGTGCCAGCAGTGCACAGGGGTCTAGCACTGAAGCTTTCTTT. Its translation is CASSAQGSSTEAFF.